A selection of T cell receptor beta chains follows, all from one sample in a study of blood T cell repertoires in COVID-19. TCRdb's copy holds only in-frame clones and misses some; the assay was immunoSEQ multiplex PCR. Here the sample spans some 320,000 clones, approximately 87% being singletons. The sample taken for sequencing was PBMCs or T cells enriched from blood (not recorded which). These receptors came from a woman aged 25 to 45 who had recovered from COVID-19. Both conserved end residues are part of each CDR3. A D gene is named only where the DNA matches it firmly. Not every row has a clone size; where given, it reads once, few, many or a size class.

j_gene: TRBJ2-2; v_gene: TRBV2; d_gene: TRBD1; abundance: .; CDR3aa: CASSTGQGNTGELFF; CDR3nt: TGTGCCAGCAGTACCGGACAGGGGAACACCGGGGAGCTGTTTTTT
j_gene: TRBJ2-7; v_gene: TRBV28; d_gene: .; abundance: .; CDR3aa: CATHTRGVGPYF; CDR3nt: TGTGCCACCCACACCAGGGGCGTGGGACCCTACTTC
j_gene: TRBJ1-3; v_gene: TRBV5-5; d_gene: .; abundance: .; CDR3aa: CASSSGFSGNTIYF; CDR3nt: TGTGCCAGCAGCTCGGGTTTCTCTGGAAACACCATATATTTT
j_gene: TRBJ1-1; v_gene: TRBV5-1; d_gene: TRBD1; abundance: .; CDR3aa: CASRETGENTEAFF; CDR3nt: TGCGCCAGCAGGGAGACAGGGGAAAACACTGAAGCTTTCTTT
j_gene: TRBJ2-3; v_gene: TRBV11-2; d_gene: .; abundance: .; CDR3aa: CASSLDVAGATDTQYF; CDR3nt: TGTGCCAGCAGCTTAGATGTGGCAGGGGCCACAGATACGCAGTATTTT
j_gene: TRBJ1-6; v_gene: TRBV5-1; d_gene: TRBD1; abundance: .; CDR3aa: CASSRGQGYNSPLHF; CDR3nt: TGCGCCAGCAGCCGGGGACAGGGGTATAATTCACCCCTCCACTTT
j_gene: TRBJ2-1; v_gene: TRBV10-3; d_gene: TRBD1; abundance: .; CDR3aa: CAIVRDRANYNEQFF; CDR3nt: TGTGCCATCGTGCGGGACAGGGCCAATTACAATGAGCAGTTCTTC
j_gene: TRBJ2-7; v_gene: TRBV5-5; d_gene: .; abundance: .; CDR3aa: CASSPRVLQAFRDEQYF; CDR3nt: TGTGCCAGCAGCCCCCGGGTACTACAGGCCTTTCGGGACGAGCAGTACTTC
j_gene: TRBJ1-6; v_gene: TRBV5-6; d_gene: TRBD1; abundance: .; CDR3aa: CASSRTGVPPLHF; CDR3nt: TGTGCCAGCAGCCGGACAGGGGTTCCACCCCTCCACTTT
j_gene: TRBJ1-6; v_gene: TRBV6-5; d_gene: .; abundance: .; CDR3aa: CASTTVNNSPLHF; CDR3nt: TGTGCCAGCACGACAGTCAATAATTCACCCCTCCACTTT
j_gene: TRBJ2-1; v_gene: TRBV5-6; d_gene: TRBD2; abundance: once; CDR3aa: CASSAILAGGLGNEQFF; CDR3nt: TGTGCCAGCAGCGCGATACTAGCGGGGGGGCTCGGGAATGAGCAGTTCTTC
j_gene: TRBJ2-7; v_gene: TRBV7-9; d_gene: TRBD1; abundance: .; CDR3aa: CASSPGQGGSYEQYF; CDR3nt: TGTGCCAGCAGCCCCGGACAGGGGGGGAGTTACGAGCAGTACTTC
j_gene: TRBJ2-1; v_gene: TRBV15; d_gene: .; abundance: .; CDR3aa: CATSIRAYNEQFF; CDR3nt: TGTGCCACCAGCATCAGGGCCTACAATGAGCAGTTCTTC
j_gene: TRBJ2-5; v_gene: TRBV7-3; d_gene: TRBD1; abundance: .; CDR3aa: CASSVTGGRETQYF; CDR3nt: TGTGCCAGCAGCGTGACAGGGGGCAGAGAGACCCAGTACTTC
j_gene: TRBJ1-5; v_gene: TRBV2; d_gene: .; abundance: .; CDR3aa: CASGAALYSNQPQHF; CDR3nt: TGTGCCAGCGGGGCGGCTCTGTATAGCAATCAGCCCCAGCATTTT
j_gene: TRBJ1-1; v_gene: TRBV5-4; d_gene: .; abundance: .; CDR3aa: CASSPQGWDTEAFF; CDR3nt: TGTGCCAGCAGCCCCCAGGGGTGGGACACTGAAGCTTTCTTT
j_gene: TRBJ1-2; v_gene: TRBV7-9; d_gene: .; abundance: .; CDR3aa: CASSLAGTNYGYTF; CDR3nt: TGTGCCAGCAGCTTGGCCGGGACTAACTATGGCTACACCTTC
j_gene: TRBJ1-3; v_gene: TRBV5-1; d_gene: .; abundance: .; CDR3aa: CASSAGDYGNTIYF; CDR3nt: TGCGCCAGCTCGGCAGGGGACTATGGAAACACCATATATTTT
j_gene: TRBJ1-5; v_gene: TRBV6-2/TRBV6-3; d_gene: .; abundance: .; CDR3aa: CASSSEGDSNQPQHF; CDR3nt: TGTGCCAGCAGTTCGGAGGGAGATAGCAATCAGCCCCAGCATTTT
j_gene: TRBJ1-4; v_gene: TRBV18; d_gene: .; abundance: .; CDR3aa: CASSPIDQGGTNEKLFF; CDR3nt: TGTGCCAGCTCACCCATTGACCAGGGCGGAACTAATGAAAAACTGTTTTTT
j_gene: TRBJ2-1; v_gene: TRBV15; d_gene: TRBD1; abundance: .; CDR3aa: CATSNRQGDSYNEQFF; CDR3nt: TGTGCCACCAGCAACCGACAGGGAGACTCCTACAATGAGCAGTTCTTC
j_gene: TRBJ1-1; v_gene: TRBV4-2; d_gene: .; abundance: .; CDR3aa: CASSQDRGNTEAFF; CDR3nt: TGTGCCAGCAGCCAAGACAGGGGGAACACTGAAGCTTTCTTT
j_gene: TRBJ1-4; v_gene: TRBV11-2; d_gene: TRBD1; abundance: .; CDR3aa: CASSLVLGQGTEKLFF; CDR3nt: TGTGCCAGCAGCTTAGTGTTAGGACAGGGGACTGAAAAACTGTTTTTT
j_gene: TRBJ1-2; v_gene: TRBV28; d_gene: TRBD1; abundance: once; CDR3aa: CASSIQGTYGYTF; CDR3nt: TGTGCCAGCAGTATACAGGGGACCTATGGCTACACCTTC
j_gene: TRBJ2-7; v_gene: TRBV3-1/TRBV3-2; d_gene: TRBD2; abundance: .; CDR3aa: CASVRAGGYEQYF; CDR3nt: TGTGCCAGCGTACGGGCGGGGGGATACGAGCAGTACTTC
j_gene: TRBJ1-1; v_gene: TRBV3-1/TRBV3-2; d_gene: .; abundance: .; CDR3aa: CASSRSDRNTEAFF; CDR3nt: TGTGCCAGCAGCCGATCGGACAGGAACACTGAAGCTTTCTTT
j_gene: TRBJ1-1; v_gene: TRBV3-1/TRBV3-2; d_gene: .; abundance: .; CDR3aa: CASRSGVNTEAFF; CDR3nt: TGTGCCAGCAGGTCGGGGGTCAACACTGAAGCTTTCTTT
j_gene: TRBJ2-3; v_gene: TRBV19; d_gene: .; abundance: .; CDR3aa: CASKGRISTDTQYF; CDR3nt: TGTGCCAGTAAGGGGCGGATCAGCACAGATACGCAGTATTTT
j_gene: TRBJ2-2; v_gene: TRBV18; d_gene: .; abundance: .; CDR3aa: CASSPRTANTGELFF; CDR3nt: TGTGCCAGCTCACCGAGGACAGCCAACACCGGGGAGCTGTTTTTT
j_gene: TRBJ2-5; v_gene: TRBV4-3; d_gene: .; abundance: .; CDR3aa: CASSQGPTATQETQYF; CDR3nt: TGCGCCAGCAGCCAAGGTCCGACAGCTACGCAAGAGACCCAGTACTTC
j_gene: TRBJ2-5; v_gene: TRBV11-1; d_gene: .; abundance: .; CDR3aa: CASSLRRKETQYF; CDR3nt: TGTGCCAGCAGCTTACGCAGGAAAGAGACCCAGTACTTC
j_gene: TRBJ2-7; v_gene: TRBV5-5; d_gene: .; abundance: .; CDR3aa: CASSLERTETYEQYF; CDR3nt: TGTGCCAGCAGCTTGGAACGGACAGAAACCTACGAGCAGTACTTC
j_gene: TRBJ2-5; v_gene: TRBV12-5; d_gene: TRBD2; abundance: .; CDR3aa: CASGQGLAGVETQYF; CDR3nt: TGTGCTAGTGGACAGGGACTAGCGGGGGTTGAGACCCAGTACTTC
j_gene: TRBJ1-5; v_gene: TRBV4-1; d_gene: .; abundance: .; CDR3aa: CASSQLVSSNQPQHF; CDR3nt: TGCGCCAGCAGCCAGCTAGTATCCAGCAATCAGCCCCAGCATTTT
j_gene: TRBJ1-5; v_gene: TRBV5-8; d_gene: .; abundance: .; CDR3aa: CASSLVADNQPQHF; CDR3nt: TGTGCCAGCAGCTTGGTGGCCGATAATCAGCCCCAGCATTTT
j_gene: TRBJ2-1; v_gene: TRBV15; d_gene: .; abundance: .; CDR3aa: CATSRDNYRGNEQFF; CDR3nt: TGTGCCACCAGCAGAGATAACTATCGGGGGAATGAGCAGTTCTTC
j_gene: TRBJ1-2; v_gene: TRBV11-2; d_gene: TRBD1; abundance: .; CDR3aa: CASSLDSGAGGYGYTF; CDR3nt: TGTGCCAGCAGCTTAGACTCCGGGGCAGGGGGCTATGGCTACACCTTC
j_gene: TRBJ2-3; v_gene: TRBV5-1; d_gene: TRBD2; abundance: .; CDR3aa: CASSWPIAGGSTDTQYF; CDR3nt: TGCGCCAGCAGCTGGCCGATAGCGGGGGGTTCCACAGATACGCAGTATTTT
j_gene: TRBJ1-1; v_gene: TRBV2; d_gene: .; abundance: once; CDR3aa: CASSESSITEAFF; CDR3nt: TGTGCCAGCAGTGAATCCTCTATCACTGAAGCTTTCTTT
j_gene: TRBJ2-3; v_gene: TRBV3-1/TRBV3-2; d_gene: TRBD1; abundance: .; CDR3aa: CASSPRQGLSDTQYF; CDR3nt: TGTGCCAGCAGCCCTAGACAGGGTCTCTCAGATACGCAGTATTTT
j_gene: TRBJ1-1; v_gene: TRBV27; d_gene: TRBD1; abundance: .; CDR3aa: CASRSTTGIRANTEAFF; CDR3nt: TGTGCCAGCAGATCAACGACAGGGATACGGGCGAACACTGAAGCTTTCTTT
j_gene: TRBJ2-7; v_gene: TRBV5-4; d_gene: TRBD2; abundance: .; CDR3aa: CASSLGGGGPSYEQYF; CDR3nt: TGTGCCAGCAGCTTGGGTGGCGGGGGACCCTCCTACGAGCAGTACTTC
j_gene: TRBJ2-3; v_gene: TRBV7-6; d_gene: TRBD2; abundance: .; CDR3aa: CASRPSGGGTDTQYF; CDR3nt: TGTGCCAGCAGGCCTAGCGGGGGGGGCACAGATACGCAGTATTTT
j_gene: TRBJ1-5; v_gene: TRBV6-1; d_gene: .; abundance: .; CDR3aa: CASSDLHQPQHF; CDR3nt: TGTGCCAGCAGTGATCTCCATCAGCCCCAGCATTTT
j_gene: TRBJ1-5; v_gene: TRBV28; d_gene: TRBD1; abundance: .; CDR3aa: CASNQGDSNQPQHF; CDR3nt: TGTGCCAGCAATCAGGGGGATAGCAATCAGCCCCAGCATTTT
j_gene: TRBJ1-1; v_gene: TRBV3-1/TRBV3-2; d_gene: .; abundance: .; CDR3aa: CASSQDGTASAFF; CDR3nt: TGTGCCAGCAGCCAAGATGGAACAGCCTCAGCTTTCTTT
j_gene: TRBJ1-3; v_gene: TRBV10-1; d_gene: .; abundance: .; CDR3aa: CASTQGNSGNTIYF; CDR3nt: TGCGCCAGCACCCAGGGAAACTCTGGAAACACCATATATTTT
j_gene: TRBJ2-3; v_gene: TRBV3-1/TRBV3-2; d_gene: TRBD2; abundance: .; CDR3aa: CASSRSSGGADTQYF; CDR3nt: TGTGCCAGCAGCCGGTCTAGCGGGGGGGCAGATACGCAGTATTTT
j_gene: TRBJ1-1; v_gene: TRBV28; d_gene: TRBD1; abundance: .; CDR3aa: CASRTDRGRVNTEAFF; CDR3nt: TGTGCCAGCAGGACGGACAGGGGGCGGGTGAACACTGAAGCTTTCTTT
j_gene: TRBJ2-2; v_gene: TRBV4-3; d_gene: .; abundance: .; CDR3aa: CASSHVTDTGELFF; CDR3nt: TGCGCCAGCAGCCATGTCACTGACACCGGGGAGCTGTTTTTT
j_gene: TRBJ1-1; v_gene: TRBV28; d_gene: .; abundance: .; CDR3aa: CASSLYRQFTEAFF; CDR3nt: TGTGCCAGCAGTTTATACAGGCAATTCACTGAAGCTTTCTTT
j_gene: TRBJ2-7; v_gene: TRBV4-1; d_gene: .; abundance: .; CDR3aa: CASSQDNRAGYEQYF; CDR3nt: TGCGCCAGCAGCCAAGATAACAGGGCCGGGTACGAGCAGTACTTC